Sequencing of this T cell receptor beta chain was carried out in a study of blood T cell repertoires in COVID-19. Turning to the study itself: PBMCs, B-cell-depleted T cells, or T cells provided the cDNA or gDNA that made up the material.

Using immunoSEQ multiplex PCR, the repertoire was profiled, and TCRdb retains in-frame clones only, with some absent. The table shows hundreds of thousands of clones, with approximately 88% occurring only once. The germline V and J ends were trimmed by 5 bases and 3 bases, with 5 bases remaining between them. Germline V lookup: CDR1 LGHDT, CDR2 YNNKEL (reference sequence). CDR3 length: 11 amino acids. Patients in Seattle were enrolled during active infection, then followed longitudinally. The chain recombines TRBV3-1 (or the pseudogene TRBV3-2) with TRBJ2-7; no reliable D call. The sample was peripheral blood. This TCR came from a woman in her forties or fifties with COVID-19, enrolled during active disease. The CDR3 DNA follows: TGTGCCAGCAGCAACTTCTACGAGCAGTACTTC. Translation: CASSNFYEQYF.